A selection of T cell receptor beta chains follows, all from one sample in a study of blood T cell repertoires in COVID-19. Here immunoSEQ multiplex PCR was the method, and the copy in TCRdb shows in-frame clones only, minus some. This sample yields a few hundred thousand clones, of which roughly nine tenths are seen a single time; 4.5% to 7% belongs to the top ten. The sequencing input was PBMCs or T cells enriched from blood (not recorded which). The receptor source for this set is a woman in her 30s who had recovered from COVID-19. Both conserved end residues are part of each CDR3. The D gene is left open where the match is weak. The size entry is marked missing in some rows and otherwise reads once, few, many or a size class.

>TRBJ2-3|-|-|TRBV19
CATGVGSTDTQYF
TGTGCCACAGGGGTGGGGAGCACAGATACGCAGTATTTT
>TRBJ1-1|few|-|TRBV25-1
CASTKSTALNTEAFF
TGTGCCAGCACCAAATCCACTGCCTTGAACACTGAAGCTTTCTTT
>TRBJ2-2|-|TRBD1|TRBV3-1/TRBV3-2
CASSKRTGGIPGELFF
TGTGCCAGCAGCAAACGGACAGGGGGGATCCCCGGGGAGCTGTTTTTT
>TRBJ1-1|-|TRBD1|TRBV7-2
CASSQTGGWTEAFF
TGTGCCAGCAGCCAGACAGGGGGATGGACTGAAGCTTTCTTT
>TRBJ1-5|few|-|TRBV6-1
CASSGNRVSGNQPQHF
TGTGCCAGCAGTGGAAACAGGGTAAGCGGCAATCAGCCCCAGCATTTT
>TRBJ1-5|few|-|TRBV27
CASSLWRPAGQPQHF
TGTGCCAGCAGTTTATGGAGGCCGGCGGGGCAGCCCCAGCATTTT
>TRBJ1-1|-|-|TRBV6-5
CASRQQGRNTEAFF
TGTGCCAGCAGGCAGCAGGGCCGGAACACTGAAGCTTTCTTT
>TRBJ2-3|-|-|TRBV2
CANWWGGGDTQYF
TGTGCCAATTGGTGGGGGGGCGGGGATACGCAGTATTTT
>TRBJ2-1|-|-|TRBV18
CASSPSRQVRNEQFF
TGTGCCAGCTCACCTTCGCGACAGGTCCGAAATGAGCAGTTCTTC
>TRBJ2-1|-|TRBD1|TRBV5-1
CASSRTGLSSYNEQFF
TGCGCCAGCAGCAGGACAGGCCTCAGCTCCTACAATGAGCAGTTCTTC
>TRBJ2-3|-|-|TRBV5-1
CASSLDRSTDTQYF
TGCGCCAGCAGCTTGGATCGGAGCACAGATACGCAGTATTTT
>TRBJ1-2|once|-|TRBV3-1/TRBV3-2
CASSQEISGRDGYTF
TGTGCCAGCAGCCAAGAGATTTCTGGGAGGGACGGCTACACCTTC
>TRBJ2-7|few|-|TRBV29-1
CSVDRDYEQYF
TGCAGCGTTGACAGGGATTACGAGCAGTACTTC
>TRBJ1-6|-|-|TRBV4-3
CASSQELQNSPLHF
TGCGCCAGCAGCCAAGAGCTACAGAATTCACCCCTCCACTTT
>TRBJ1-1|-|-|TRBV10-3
CAISGHLNTEAFF
TGTGCCATCAGCGGACACCTGAACACTGAAGCTTTCTTT
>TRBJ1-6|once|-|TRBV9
CASSVEIRSNSPLHF
TGTGCCAGCAGCGTAGAAATCAGATCTAATTCACCCCTCCACTTT
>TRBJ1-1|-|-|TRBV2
CASSGTSNTEAFF
TGTGCCAGCAGCGGGACATCGAACACTGAAGCTTTCTTT
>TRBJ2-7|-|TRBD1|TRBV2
CASSRGTGRVHEQYF
TGTGCCAGCAGTAGGGGGACAGGTCGTGTACACGAGCAGTACTTC
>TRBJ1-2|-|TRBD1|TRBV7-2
CASSLSRDRRGYTF
TGTGCCAGCAGCTTATCCCGGGACAGAAGAGGCTACACCTTC
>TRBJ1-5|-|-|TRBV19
CASSIRGSGNQPQHF
TGTGCCAGTAGTATCCGGGGTTCGGGCAATCAGCCCCAGCATTTT
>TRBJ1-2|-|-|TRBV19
CASSPGSGNYGYTF
TGTGCCAGTAGTCCAGGGTCGGGTAACTATGGCTACACCTTC
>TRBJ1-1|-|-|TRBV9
CASSVGVGGNTEAFF
TGTGCCAGCAGCGTTGGGGTAGGGGGGAACACTGAAGCTTTCTTT
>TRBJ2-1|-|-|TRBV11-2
CASSLRFGEQFF
TGTGCCAGCAGCTTAAGGTTCGGGGAGCAGTTCTTC
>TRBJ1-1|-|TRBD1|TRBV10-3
CAISTGGSNTEAFF
TGTGCCATCAGTACAGGGGGCTCGAACACTGAAGCTTTCTTT
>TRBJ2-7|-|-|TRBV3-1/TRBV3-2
CASSQGRLSSYEQYF
TGTGCCAGCAGCCAAGGGCGGCTTAGCTCCTACGAGCAGTACTTC
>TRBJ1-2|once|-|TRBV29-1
CSVSGRLRGLTF
TGCAGCGTATCGGGCAGGTTAAGAGGACTGACCTTC
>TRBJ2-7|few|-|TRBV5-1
CASSGAGWAYEQYF
TGCGCCAGCAGCGGTGCAGGGTGGGCCTACGAGCAGTACTTC